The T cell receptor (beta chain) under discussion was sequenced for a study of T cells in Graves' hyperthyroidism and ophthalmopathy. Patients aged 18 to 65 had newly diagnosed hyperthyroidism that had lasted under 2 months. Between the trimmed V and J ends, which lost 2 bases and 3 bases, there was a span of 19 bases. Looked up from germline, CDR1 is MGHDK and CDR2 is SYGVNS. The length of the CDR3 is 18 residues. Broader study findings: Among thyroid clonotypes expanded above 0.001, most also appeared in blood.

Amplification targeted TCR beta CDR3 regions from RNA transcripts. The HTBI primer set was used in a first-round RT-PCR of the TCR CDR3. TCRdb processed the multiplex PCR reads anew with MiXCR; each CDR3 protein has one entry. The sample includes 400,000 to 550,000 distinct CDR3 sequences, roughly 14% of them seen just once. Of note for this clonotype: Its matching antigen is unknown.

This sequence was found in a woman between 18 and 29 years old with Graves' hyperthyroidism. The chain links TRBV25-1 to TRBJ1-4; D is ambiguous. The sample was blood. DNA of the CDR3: TGTGCCAGCAGTGAAAGCGGGTTTTCCGGCTACTCTAATGAAAAACTGTTTTTT. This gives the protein CASSESGFSGYSNEKLFF.